The 17 T cell receptor beta chains reported below all come from one sample, sequenced in a study of blood T cell repertoires in COVID-19. Here immunoSEQ multiplex PCR was the method, and the copy in TCRdb shows in-frame clones only, minus some. The table records approximately 200,000 clones, approximately 90% of them present only once. Sequenced material: peripheral blood. These receptor sequences come from a man in his 70s with acute or convalescent COVID-19.

The J gene is TRBJ2-2, the V gene TRBV7-2; TRBD2 agrees at 10 bases. Per the germline V gene, CDR1 is SGHTA and CDR2 is FQGNSA. The CDR3 is 15 amino acids. V dropped 8 bases and J dropped 4; count of bases not matched to a gene: 7. CDR3 residues: CASHGLAEITGELFF. The CDR3 DNA sequence: TGTGCCAGCCACGGACTAGCGGAGATCACCGGGGAGCTGTTTTTT.

The CDR3, as DNA: TGTGCCAGCAGCTTAGTCCAGGAGACCCAGTACTTC. It translates to CASSLVQETQYF. V usage is TRBV11-2 and J usage is TRBJ2-5; D gene ambiguous. The CDR3 sequence is 12 residues long. Germline CDR1 SGHAT, CDR2 FQNNGV. Deletions cut 1 base from V and 5 bases from J, with 5 bases between.

The rearrangement links TRBV27 to TRBJ2-7, with 9 bases fitting TRBD1. Germline V CDR1 and CDR2: MNHEY, SMNVEV (reference sequence). This CDR3 is built from 12 residues. J gave up 2 bases and V 8 bases, and 1 base lay outside the gene matches. The DNA for the CDR3 is TGTGCCAGCCGGACAGGGGCCTACGAGCAGTACTTC. This encodes CASRTGAYEQYF.

This clone occurred a few times. The chain links TRBV18 to TRBJ1-4; D perhaps matches TRBD1 (6 bases). Germline V gene lookup returns CDR1 KGHSH and CDR2 LQKENI. The CDR3 length is 14 residues. Trimming pared 5 bases from V and 0 bases from J, leaving 7 bases between. CDR3 loop: CASSRTATNEKLFF. CDR3 bases: TGTGCCAGCTCAAGGACAGCAACTAATGAAAAACTGTTTTTT.

J is TRBJ1-5 and V is TRBV28; TRBD1 aligns across 10 bases. Germline V gene data show CDR1 as MDHEN and CDR2 as SYDVKM. The CDR3 spans 14 residues. With 6 bases clipped from V and 1 base from J, the junction kept 0 bases outside the gene matches. This CDR3 is CASRGQGSNQPQHF. Here the CDR3 DNA reads TGTGCCAGCAGGGGACAGGGGAGCAATCAGCCCCAGCATTTT.

The chain uses TRBV5-1 and TRBJ2-2; TRBD1 matches 7 bases. The CDR3 consists of 13 residues. After removal of 7 bases from V and 3 bases from J, the junction contained 3 bases not matched to a gene. Germline V gives CDR1 SGHRS, CDR2 YFSETQ. The CDR3 coding sequence is TGCGCCAGCTCAGACAGGGACACCGGGGAGCTGTTTTTT. It specifies CASSDRDTGELFF. Variable domain in full (rest from reference TRBV5-1 and TRBJ2-2): KAGVTQTPRYLIKTRGQQVTLSCSPISGHRSVSWYQQTPGQGLQFLFEYFSETQRNKGNFPGRFSGRQFSNSRSEMNVSTLELGDSALYLCASSDRDTGELFFGEGSRLTVL.

The table lists this clone with a few counts. The chain has TRBV15 and TRBJ1-1; D not certain. V lost 6 bases and J 5 bases, leaving 13 bases between the germline ends. The CDR3 sequence is 13 residues long. Germline CDR1 is LNHNV and CDR2 is YYDKDF (reference sequence). The CDR3 reads CATRGDGGTEAFF. For the CDR3, the DNA is TGTGCCACCAGAGGTGACGGAGGGACTGAAGCTTTCTTT.

The J gene is TRBJ2-3, the V gene TRBV3-1 (or the pseudogene TRBV3-2); D unresolved. Germline loops: CDR1 LGHDT, CDR2 YNNKEL (reference sequence). V lost 4 bases to trimming and J lost 6 bases, with 5 bases between them. The CDR3 loop spans 11 amino acids. The CDR3 nucleotides are TGTGCCAGCAGCCTTCTGGATACGCAGTATTTT. It yields the protein CASSLLDTQYF.

The gene calls are TRBV29-1 and TRBJ2-3; weak D call: TRBD1 (6 bases). In germline, CDR1 is SQVTM, CDR2 ANQGSEA. The CDR3 loop spans 15 amino acids. Trimming took off 3 bases at V and 3 bases at J, with 16 bases between the two ends. The CDR3 here is CSVDGWRGGTDTQYF. As DNA, the CDR3 is TGCAGCGTTGACGGGTGGAGAGGGGGAACAGATACGCAGTATTTT.

This clone has just a few counts. CDR3 bases: TGTGCCAGTAGTCCGGGACAGTCCAATCAGCCCCAGCATTTT. The encoded protein is CASSPGQSNQPQHF. V is TRBV19 and J is TRBJ1-5, with 7 bases lining up with TRBD1. J gave up 3 bases and V 5 bases, and 4 bases lay outside the gene matches. CDR3 length equals 14 residues. CDR1 and CDR2 from the germline V gene are LNHDA and SQIVND (reference sequence).

The chain recombines TRBV25-1 with TRBJ2-1; 7 nucleotides align to TRBD2. V shed 7 bases, J shed 7 bases, and the junction held 4 bases outside the gene matches. Germline V lookup: CDR1 MGHDK, CDR2 SYGVNS. The length of the CDR3 is 12 residues. This CDR3 reads CASIGGWNEQFF. CDR3 sequence (DNA): TGTGCCAGCATCGGGGGGTGGAATGAGCAGTTCTTC.

The chain recombines TRBV13 with TRBJ1-1; D is unresolved. This CDR3 comprises 13 residues. Trimming shortened V by 6 bases and J by 1 base, and 9 bases separated the two germline ends. Germline lookup yields CDR1 PRHDT and CDR2 FYEKMQ (reference sequence). The CDR3 region is CASSSAGNTEAFF. CDR3 sequence (DNA): TGTGCCAGCAGTTCGGCGGGGAACACTGAAGCTTTCTTT.

The chain joins TRBV7-2 to TRBJ2-1; TRBD2 might be the D (5 bases). The CDR3 runs 13 residues. Between the trimmed V and J ends, which lost 1 base and 5 bases, there was a span of 6 bases. Germline V gene lookup returns CDR1 SGHTA and CDR2 FQGNSA. The CDR3 here is CASSLGLNNEQFF. CDR3 sequence (DNA): TGTGCCAGCAGCTTAGGACTAAACAATGAGCAGTTCTTC.

The gene calls are TRBV3-1 (or the pseudogene TRBV3-2) and TRBJ2-2; TRBD1 might be the D (5 bases). Per germline, CDR1 LGHDT and CDR2 YNNKEL (reference sequence). The V and J ends lost 1 base and 7 bases respectively, with 16 bases between them. This CDR3 contains 16 residues. The CDR3 nucleotides read TGTGCCAGCAGCCAAGTCCGCCCAGGGTTCAGCGGGGAGCTGTTTTTT. Amino acids: CASSQVRPGFSGELFF.

This clone was recorded once. The chain employs TRBV7-9 and TRBJ2-1, with D perhaps matching TRBD1 (6 bases). With 4 bases removed from V and 5 bases from J, the gap between germline ends came to 12 bases. This CDR3 is 14 amino acids long. Germline-derived CDR1 and CDR2 are SEHNR and FQNEAQ (reference sequence). DNA of the CDR3: TGTGCCAGCAGCTCCTTTGGGGGCCACAATGAGCAGTTCTTC. This codes for CASSSFGGHNEQFF.

The chain links TRBV9 to TRBJ2-5; TRBD2 matches at 7 bases. Germline lookup yields CDR1 SGDLS and CDR2 YYNGEE. The CDR3 runs to 14 residues. Trimming took 0 bases from V and 3 from J; bases not matched to a gene: 2. DNA for the CDR3: TGTGCCAGCAGCGTAGCACTAGCGAAAGAGACCCAGTACTTC. Amino acid sequence: CASSVALAKETQYF. Full variable domain (rest looked up from reference TRBV9 and TRBJ2-5): DSGVTQTPKHLITATGQRVTLRCSPRSGDLSVYWYQQSLDQGLQFLIQYYNGEERAKGNILERFSAQQFPDLHSELNLSSLELGDSALYFCASSVALAKETQYFGPGTRLLVL.

The CDR3 sequence is CASSVSGGVDGELFF. DNA for the CDR3: TGCGCCAGCAGCGTGTCAGGGGGCGTGGACGGGGAGCTGTTTTTT. This chain links TRBV5-1 with TRBJ2-2; 8 nucleotides line up with TRBD1. CDR1 and CDR2 from the germline V gene are SGHRS and YFSETQ. The CDR3 spans 15 residues. Unmatched junction bases numbered 9, after V lost 4 bases and J lost 7 bases.